These 10 T cell receptor beta chains were all obtained from the same sample, sequenced in a study of circulating and synovial CD4+ cells in juvenile arthritis. Method: immunoSEQ multiplex PCR; TCRdb's copy keeps in-frame clones and lacks some. The sample yields under 35,000 clones, over 85% seen once. The sample comprised CD4+ T cells from blood. These receptors were collected from a human donor with juvenile idiopathic arthritis.

The CDR3 region has the DNA TGTGCCAGTAGTACCCTACAGGGTAGGGGGTACGAGCAGTACTTC. Its translation: CASSTLQGRGYEQYF. The V call is TRBV19, the J call TRBJ2-7, with TRBD1 as a possible D gene (6 bases). Looked up from germline, CDR1 is LNHDA and CDR2 is SQIVND (reference sequence). The length of the CDR3 is 15 residues. V lost 4 bases, J lost 4 bases, and 17 bases lay in between.

V gene TRBV6-5 combines with J gene TRBJ1-4; no clear D. V was cut by 0 bases and J by 8 bases, with 13 bases left in between. The CDR3 length is 15 residues. Germline CDR1 is MNHEY and CDR2 is SVGAGI. The CDR3 nucleotides read TGTGCCAGCAGTTACTCGTTGAACAGAAAGGAAAAACTGTTTTTT. This codes for CASSYSLNRKEKLFF.

On this clone itself: The sample has other DNA sequences that encode this CDR3 too. The gene calls are TRBV7-9 and TRBJ1-1; D is unclear. This CDR3 has 13 residues. Germline V CDR1 and CDR2: SEHNR, FQNEAQ (reference sequence). Trimming took 1 base from V and 4 from J, leaving 7 bases between them. CDR3 in DNA: TGTGCCAGCAGCTTAGGTAGTGGCACTGAAGCTTTCTTT. This gives the protein CASSLGSGTEAFF. Supplemented by reference TRBV7-9 and TRBJ1-1, the full variable domain reads DTGVSQNPRHKITKRGQNVTFRCDPISEHNRLYWYRQTLGQGPEFLTYFQNEAQLEKSRLLSDRFSAERPKGSFSTLEIQRTEQGDSAMYLCASSLGSGTEAFFGQGTRLTVV.

The chain recombines TRBV18 with TRBJ2-4; D uncertain. Trimming took 2 bases from V and 3 from J, leaving 14 bases between them. CDR1 and CDR2 (germline): KGHSH, LQKENI. This CDR3 contains 16 residues. The CDR3 loop reads CASSPTARGNKNIQYF. CDR3 nucleotides: TGTGCCAGCTCACCAACAGCCCGTGGAAACAAAAACATTCAGTACTTC.

The gene calls are TRBV5-1 and TRBJ2-7; 9 nucleotides align to TRBD2. This CDR3 spans 15 amino acids. J gave up 6 bases and V 0 bases, and 7 bases lay outside the gene matches. Looked up from germline, CDR1 is SGHRS and CDR2 is YFSETQ. The DNA of the CDR3 is TGCGCCAGCAGCTTGGCTGCTAGCGGGACTAGCGAGCAGTACTTC. Protein: CASSLAASGTSEQYF. The full variable domain, with the rest looked up from reference TRBV5-1 and TRBJ2-7, is KAGVTQTPRYLIKTRGQQVTLSCSPISGHRSVSWYQQTPGQGLQFLFEYFSETQRNKGNFPGRFSGRQFSNSRSEMNVSTLELGDSALYLCASSLAASGTSEQYFGPGTRLTVT.

As concerns this clone: The sample holds other DNA sequences that translate to the same CDR3. The chain links TRBV28 to TRBJ1-5; 7 bases are shared with TRBD1. CDR3 size: 15 residues. V gave up 4 bases and J gave up 5 bases; unmatched junction bases: 8. Germline V CDR1 and CDR2: MDHEN, SYDVKM. The CDR3 DNA is TGTGCCAGCAGTTCCTCTCGACAGGGTTATCAGCCCCAGCATTTT. This translates into CASSSSRQGYQPQHF.

The chain has TRBV7-2 and TRBJ2-2; D not resolved. Between the trimmed V and J ends, which lost 7 bases and 5 bases, there was a span of 17 bases. The CDR3 spans 15 residues. Germline V lookup: CDR1 SGHTA, CDR2 FQGNSA. CDR3 sequence: CASTIGPRRTGELFF. The CDR3 region has the DNA TGTGCCAGCACCATTGGGCCCCGAAGGACCGGGGAGCTGTTTTTT.

This clone was counted once. The chain links TRBV10-3 to TRBJ2-2; TRBD2 is a possible D gene (6 bases). The CDR3 runs to 16 residues. V shed 0 bases and J shed 4 bases, with 12 bases lying between them. Germline V gives CDR1 ENHRY, CDR2 SYGVKD. CDR3 DNA sequence: TGTGCCATCAGTGAGTCCGGGAGCCGTGGCACCGGGGAGCTGTTTTTT. The encoded protein is CAISESGSRGTGELFF.

V usage is TRBV5-1 and J usage is TRBJ2-2; TRBD1 might be the D (5 bases). This CDR3 has 14 amino acids. Germline-derived CDR1 and CDR2 are SGHRS and YFSETQ. The V end was cut by 0 bases, the J end by 5 bases, with 8 bases between. CDR3 DNA sequence: TGCGCCAGCAGCTTGGCAGGGAATACCGGGGAGCTGTTTTTT. Its translation: CASSLAGNTGELFF.

The chain joins TRBV9 to TRBJ2-1; tentative D call: TRBD2 (6 bases). The germline V gene encodes CDR1 SGDLS and CDR2 YYNGEE. This CDR3 is built from 14 residues. The V gene lost 4 bases and the J gene lost 7 bases, with 15 bases spanning the gap. CDR3 sequence (DNA): TGTGCCAGCAGCCTTGGGGCTGGACTAAATGAGCAGTTCTTC. This gives the protein CASSLGAGLNEQFF.